The 27 T cell receptor beta chains given below trace back to one sample, sequenced in a study of blood T cell repertoires in COVID-19. The table came from immunoSEQ multiplex PCR; TCRdb's copy has only in-frame clones and leaves some out. The data contain approximately 120,000 clones, 75% to 90% of them singletons. The source material was peripheral blood. These receptor sequences come from an elderly woman with COVID-19, enrolled during active disease.

This chain joins TRBV19 and TRBJ1-1; a possible D gene is TRBD1 (5 bases). Germline CDR1 is LNHDA and CDR2 is SQIVND (reference sequence). This CDR3 spans 15 amino acids. The V and J ends lost 4 bases and 3 bases respectively, with 15 bases between them. CDR3 nucleotide sequence: TGTGCCAGTAGTAAGGGCGTGACAGCCGACACTGAAGCTTTCTTT. Amino acid sequence: CASSKGVTADTEAFF.

This clone was found once. This chain uses TRBV15 with TRBJ2-7, with 7 bases matching TRBD1. Losses at the gene ends were 5 bases for V and 5 bases for J; bases not matched to a gene: 9. CDR3 length: 14 amino acids. Germline V CDR1 and CDR2: LNHNV, YYDKDF (reference sequence). CDR3 nucleotide sequence: TGTGCCACCAGCCTCGGAGACAGGGCCCACGAGCAGTACTTC. Protein: CATSLGDRAHEQYF.

This sequence joins TRBV5-1 and TRBJ2-5; 12 bases are a match to TRBD2. CDR3 size: 17 residues. After removal of 2 bases from V and 5 bases from J, the junction contained 10 bases not matched to a gene. Germline V gene lookup returns CDR1 SGHRS and CDR2 YFSETQ. CDR3 sequence reads: CASSFSSGRGSGETQYF. The CDR3 nucleotides read TGCGCCAGCAGCTTTTCTAGCGGGAGGGGCTCTGGGGAGACCCAGTACTTC.

This sequence joins TRBV5-1 and TRBJ2-1; D unclear. The germline V and J ends were trimmed by 3 bases and 5 bases, with 12 bases remaining between them. Per germline, CDR1 SGHRS and CDR2 YFSETQ. This CDR3 has 14 residues. CDR3 loop: CASSSWSRNNEQFF. The CDR3 bases are TGCGCCAGCAGCTCCTGGTCCAGAAACAATGAGCAGTTCTTC. The entire variable domain, with the rest obtained from reference TRBV5-1 and TRBJ2-1, is as follows: KAGVTQTPRYLIKTRGQQVTLSCSPISGHRSVSWYQQTPGQGLQFLFEYFSETQRNKGNFPGRFSGRQFSNSRSEMNVSTLELGDSALYLCASSSWSRNNEQFFGPGTRLTVL.

The V gene is TRBV2, the J gene TRBJ2-1; 12 nucleotides line up with TRBD2. The CDR3 is 16 residues long. J lost 2 bases, V lost 5 bases, and 4 bases had no gene match. CDR1 and CDR2 from the germline V gene are SNHLY and FYNNEI. The CDR3 nucleotides read TGTGCCAGCAGTCCTCGGACTAGCGGGACCTACAATGAGCAGTTCTTC. Its translation is CASSPRTSGTYNEQFF.

The V call is TRBV5-4, the J call TRBJ2-1; maybe TRBD2 (5 bases). This CDR3 contains 15 residues. Trimming pared 4 bases from V and 7 bases from J, leaving 18 bases between. Germline CDR1 is SGHNT and CDR2 is YYREEE (reference sequence). The CDR3 coding sequence is TGTGCCAGCAGCAGGCATTCGGAGGTCGGGAATGAGCAGTTCTTC. Residues: CASSRHSEVGNEQFF.

The genes are TRBV3-1 (or the pseudogene TRBV3-2) and TRBJ2-1, with TRBD2 as a possible D gene (6 bases). CDR1 LGHDT and CDR2 YNNKEL come from the germline V gene (reference sequence). V lost 4 bases, J lost 0 bases, and 13 bases lay in between. This CDR3 comprises 16 residues. The CDR3 region is CASSPRGARSYNEQFF. CDR3 bases: TGTGCCAGCAGCCCTCGCGGGGCACGCTCCTACAATGAGCAGTTCTTC.

In the case of this clone: The sample carries other DNA sequences with the same CDR3. The chain is built from TRBV28 and TRBJ2-7; D may be TRBD2 (6 bases). Trimming removed 3 bases at V and 3 bases at J, with 6 bases between. CDR3 length equals 12 residues. From germline, CDR1 is MDHEN and CDR2 SYDVKM. The CDR3 coding sequence is TGTGCCAGCAGTTTGGGGGGCTACGAGCAGTACTTC. Its translation: CASSLGGYEQYF.

This sequence joins TRBV28 and TRBJ1-5; no clear D gene. CDR1 and CDR2 from the germline V gene are MDHEN and SYDVKM. The CDR3 has 14 amino acids. Deletions cut 1 base from V and 0 bases from J, with 4 bases between. The CDR3 region is CASSLSYSNQPQHF. CDR3 nucleotide sequence: TGTGCCAGCAGTTTATCGTATAGCAATCAGCCCCAGCATTTT.

J is TRBJ1-4 and V is TRBV5-1; 8 bases line up with TRBD1. V gave up 3 bases and J gave up 5 bases; unmatched junction bases: 6. This CDR3 is 15 amino acids long. Germline lookup yields CDR1 SGHRS and CDR2 YFSETQ. Here the CDR3 reads CASSWGQVRNEKLFF. DNA for the CDR3: TGCGCCAGCAGCTGGGGACAGGTACGAAATGAAAAACTGTTTTTT.

V gene TRBV3-1 (or the pseudogene TRBV3-2) combines with J gene TRBJ2-7; D is perhaps TRBD2 (6 bases). The V gene lost 1 base and the J gene lost 9 bases, with 19 bases spanning the gap. Germline assignment: CDR1 LGHDT and CDR2 YNNKEL (reference sequence). The CDR3 totals 15 residues. The CDR3: CASSQGRGTSARQYF. The CDR3 DNA sequence: TGTGCCAGCAGCCAAGGGCGGGGCACAAGTGCTAGGCAGTACTTC.

V is TRBV28 and J is TRBJ1-2, with 7 bases fitting TRBD1. Germline V gives CDR1 MDHEN, CDR2 SYDVKM. V was clipped by 2 bases and J by 0 bases; unmatched bases: 6. This CDR3 has 16 amino acids. The CDR3 here is CASSLTGAPTNYGYTF. CDR3 DNA sequence: TGTGCCAGCAGTTTAACAGGGGCCCCGACTAACTATGGCTACACCTTC.

The chain carries TRBV6-5 and TRBJ1-3; D is ambiguous. Trimming took 0 bases from V and 4 from J, leaving 10 bases between them. The CDR3 covers 15 residues. Germline V CDR1 and CDR2: MNHEY, SVGAGI. CDR3 in DNA: TGTGCCAGCAGTTACTCCCCAGAAAAGGGAAACACCATATATTTT. Its protein product is CASSYSPEKGNTIYF.

V and J are TRBV11-2 and TRBJ2-4, with 7 bases lining up with TRBD2. Germline CDR1 and CDR2: SGHAT and FQNNGV. V lost 1 base to trimming and J lost 4 bases; unmatched junction nucleotides: 7. The CDR3 covers 16 residues. CDR3 loop: CASSLGTGSGKNIQYF. The CDR3 nucleotides read TGTGCCAGCAGCTTAGGTACCGGTAGCGGGAAAAACATTCAGTACTTC.

The CDR3 coding sequence is TGTGCCAGCAGCGAGACTAGCGGGAGTCGTGATGAGCAGTTCTTC. It specifies CASSETSGSRDEQFF. The V and J genes are TRBV6-4 and TRBJ2-1; TRBD2 agrees at 12 bases. Losses at the gene ends were 6 bases for V and 8 bases for J; bases not matched to a gene: 8. CDR3 size: 15 residues. Per germline, CDR1 MRHNA and CDR2 SNTAGT.

V and J are TRBV5-6 and TRBJ1-1; D call uncertain. Between the trimmed V and J ends, which lost 4 bases and 5 bases, there was a span of 12 bases. Germline V gene lookup returns CDR1 SGHDT and CDR2 YYEEEE. This CDR3 has 13 residues. DNA for the CDR3: TGTGCCAGCAGCCAAATGCGGAAGACTGAAGCTTTCTTT. As protein: CASSQMRKTEAFF.

V usage is TRBV5-1 and J usage is TRBJ2-2, with a weak D call TRBD2 (5 bases). Deletions cut 2 bases from V and 8 bases from J, with 22 bases between. The germline gives CDR1 SGHRS, CDR2 YFSETQ. The CDR3 spans 17 residues. The CDR3 nucleotides are TGCGCCAGCAGCTTAATGGGAGTCTTCTCCCCGGGGGGGGAGCTGTTTTTT. It yields the protein CASSLMGVFSPGGELFF.

The gene calls are TRBV11-2 and TRBJ1-4; D gene ambiguous. Germline CDR1 reads SGHAT; CDR2 reads FQNNGV. Trimming left V 3 bases short and J 2 bases short, with 7 bases between. The CDR3 length is 14 residues. CDR3 residues: CASSFSRTNEKLFF. The CDR3 bases are TGTGCCAGCAGCTTTTCCAGGACTAATGAAAAACTGTTTTTT.

The genes are TRBV6-1 and TRBJ2-3, with a weak D call TRBD1 (5 bases). CDR3 length equals 15 residues. V was pared by 2 bases and J by 4 bases, with 13 bases between. Germline CDR1 reads MNHNS; CDR2 reads SASEGT. The CDR3 reads CASSERAGSPDTQYF. The CDR3 DNA follows: TGTGCCAGCAGTGAACGGGCAGGGTCCCCAGATACGCAGTATTTT.

The chain is built from TRBV29-1 and TRBJ1-5; no clear D. Germline CDR1 and CDR2: SQVTM and ANQGSEA. V lost 5 bases and J lost 4, with 12 bases in between. The CDR3 is 13 amino acids. The CDR3 spells CSVSDTINQPQHF. The CDR3 bases are TGCAGCGTTTCCGATACTATAAATCAGCCCCAGCATTTT.

The V gene is TRBV5-1, the J gene TRBJ2-3; TRBD2 matches at 14 bases. Germline trimming cut 0 bases from V and 4 bases from J; bases unmatched to any gene: 7. Germline CDR1 SGHRS, CDR2 YFSETQ. The CDR3 has 18 residues. CDR3 in DNA: TGCGCCAGCAGCTTGGCTTCGACTAGCGGGAGGGCCCCAGATACGCAGTATTTT. It codes for CASSLASTSGRAPDTQYF.

The V gene is TRBV5-6, the J gene TRBJ1-5; no definite D call. The CDR3 runs to 15 residues. Germline assignment: CDR1 SGHDT and CDR2 YYEEEE. V lost 4 bases and J lost 0, with 11 bases in between. CDR3 bases: TGTGCCAGCAGCCCCAATCCGGGTAGCAATCAGCCCCAGCATTTT. Encoded protein: CASSPNPGSNQPQHF.

The CDR3, as DNA: TGTGCCAGCAGCTTAACCCTAGCGTTTGAGCAGTTCTTC. Its protein product is CASSLTLAFEQFF. The chain has TRBV7-2 and TRBJ2-1, with D possibly TRBD2 on 6 matching bases. Per the germline V gene, CDR1 is SGHTA and CDR2 is FQGNSA. Trimming cost V 2 bases and J 9 bases, with 11 bases left between them. CDR3 length equals 13 residues.

V is TRBV11-2 and J is TRBJ1-1; D not resolved. V was cut by 1 base and J by 0 bases, with 9 bases left in between. This CDR3 is built from 15 residues. CDR1 SGHAT and CDR2 FQNNGV come from the germline V gene. The CDR3 reads CASSLAGQVNTEAFF. The CDR3 coding sequence is TGTGCCAGCAGCTTAGCTGGGCAGGTGAACACTGAAGCTTTCTTT.

This chain connects TRBV29-1 to TRBJ2-5, with 9 bases that match TRBD2. This CDR3 spans 15 amino acids. The trim removed 4 bases at V and 5 bases at J, leaving 11 bases unmatched. Germline V lookup: CDR1 SQVTM, CDR2 ANQGSEA. DNA of the CDR3: TGCAGCGTTGCCCTCCCAGCGGGAGGCAGGGAGACCCAGTACTTC. This translates into CSVALPAGGRETQYF. Full variable domain (remainder filled in from reference TRBV29-1 and TRBJ2-5): SAVISQKPSRDICQRGTSLTIQCQVDSQVTMMFWYRQQPGQSLTLIATANQGSEATYESGFVIDKFPISRPNLTFSTLTVSNMSPEDSSIYLCSVALPAGGRETQYFGPGTRLLVL.

The chain is built from TRBV11-1 and TRBJ1-1; D is possibly TRBD1 (5 bases). This CDR3 spans 13 amino acids. The germline gives CDR1 SGHAT, CDR2 FQDESV (reference sequence). The V end lost 7 bases, the J end lost 1 base, and 10 bases lay between the germline ends. The CDR3: CASTVTENTEAFF. CDR3 coding DNA: TGTGCCAGCACCGTGACAGAGAACACTGAAGCTTTCTTT.

V usage is TRBV5-1 and J usage is TRBJ2-5; D gene ambiguous. Germline V gene data show CDR1 as SGHRS and CDR2 as YFSETQ. This CDR3 is built from 15 residues. Trimming removed 0 bases at V and 2 bases at J, with 11 bases between. The CDR3 DNA reads TGCGCCAGCAGCTTGGGGGCGACCAGACAAGAGACCCAGTACTTC. It yields the protein CASSLGATRQETQYF.